This TCR beta chain was retrieved from a study of cytomegalovirus exposure and HLA in healthy donors. The PCR was carried out with 60 Vbeta primers and 13 Jbeta primers. TCRdb keeps only in-frame clones here, not all; method: immunoSEQ multiplex PCR. The sample holds about 130,000 clones, over 80% seen once. The clonotype comes from a boy between 10 and 17 years old in good health and CMV-seronegative. The sample was PBMCs.

DNA for the CDR3: TGTGCCAGCAGCCCTGGGGGACAGGACGATGGCTACACCTTC. It yields the protein CASSPGGQDDGYTF. The chain uses TRBV21-1 and TRBJ1-2; the table's D call, TRBD1, has no DNA check behind it. TRBV21-1 represents a pseudogene. CDR3 length: 14 residues.